These T cell receptor beta chains were read from a single sample in a study of blood T cells in healthy people across ages. In TCRdb, the 5' RACE reads were re-called with MiXCR into one record per CDR3 protein. The sample yields about 830,000 distinct CDR3 sequences, roughly 64% seen once. The specimen was blood. Receptors were obtained from a man aged 25 to 40 in good health. The CDR3 runs from the conserved cysteine through the conserved F or W. The order of the fields is V gene, J gene, clone size, D gene, CDR3 length, CDR3 DNA, CDR3 protein. D genes are given only for firm matches. Expanded clones are given a class, and other clones once, few, many or no size at all.

v_call: TRBV29-1
j_call: TRBJ2-5
clone_size: NA
d_call: NA
cdr3_length: 13
cdr3_nt: TGCAGCGTTGAGGGCAGGACCCAAGAGACCCAGTACTTC
cdr3_aa: CSVEGRTQETQYF

v_call: TRBV7-3
j_call: TRBJ2-6
clone_size: NA
d_call: TRBD1
cdr3_length: 15
cdr3_nt: TGTGCCAGCAGCCCGAGGGACAGTGGGGCCAACGTCCTGACTTTC
cdr3_aa: CASSPRDSGANVLTF

v_call: TRBV20-1
j_call: TRBJ2-1
clone_size: few
d_call: NA
cdr3_length: 15
cdr3_nt: TGCAGTGTCCAAAAAGGTAGCGGTGTACGCAGAGAGCAGTTCTTC
cdr3_aa: CSVQKGSGVRREQFF

v_call: TRBV6-1
j_call: TRBJ2-3
clone_size: NA
d_call: NA
cdr3_length: 14
cdr3_nt: TGTGCCAGCAGTGAAGGCTATCGCACAGATACGCAGTATTTT
cdr3_aa: CASSEGYRTDTQYF

v_call: TRBV6-1
j_call: TRBJ2-5
clone_size: NA
d_call: NA
cdr3_length: 15
cdr3_nt: TGTGCCAGCAGTGAAGTATCCAGGGGCTGGGGGACCCAGTACTTC
cdr3_aa: CASSEVSRGWGTQYF

v_call: TRBV7-3
j_call: TRBJ2-1
clone_size: NA
d_call: TRBD2
cdr3_length: 18
cdr3_nt: TGTGCCAGCAGCTTAGGGACTAGCGGGAGACACAGGGCGAATGAGCAGTTCTTC
cdr3_aa: CASSLGTSGRHRANEQFF

v_call: TRBV7-2
j_call: TRBJ1-4
clone_size: once
d_call: TRBD1
cdr3_length: 14
cdr3_nt: TGTGCCAGCGGAAGACGGACAGGGAATGAAAAACTGTTTTTT
cdr3_aa: CASGRRTGNEKLFF

v_call: TRBV5-1
j_call: TRBJ1-2
clone_size: few
d_call: NA
cdr3_length: 15
cdr3_nt: TGCGCCAGCAGCTCAGGACCCGGCCTTAACTATGGCTACACCTTC
cdr3_aa: CASSSGPGLNYGYTF

v_call: TRBV7-9
j_call: TRBJ2-1
clone_size: NA
d_call: NA
cdr3_length: 12
cdr3_nt: TGTGCCACCAGTGATGGGATAAATGAGCAGTTCTTC
cdr3_aa: CATSDGINEQFF

v_call: TRBV5-1
j_call: TRBJ2-5
clone_size: NA
d_call: NA
cdr3_length: 15
cdr3_nt: TGCGCCAGCAGCTTGACACAGCCCTTCGTGGAGACCCAGTACTTC
cdr3_aa: CASSLTQPFVETQYF

v_call: TRBV28
j_call: TRBJ2-7
clone_size: NA
d_call: NA
cdr3_length: 18
cdr3_nt: TGTGCCAGCAGTGTCCCGGGACGGGGGTTCGGGGTTACCTACGAGCAGTACTTC
cdr3_aa: CASSVPGRGFGVTYEQYF

v_call: TRBV10-3
j_call: TRBJ1-2
clone_size: many
d_call: NA
cdr3_length: 14
cdr3_nt: TGTGCCATCAGTGAGGCGCGAACCCCCTATGGCTACACCTTC
cdr3_aa: CAISEARTPYGYTF

v_call: TRBV20-1
j_call: TRBJ1-2
clone_size: NA
d_call: NA
cdr3_length: 11
cdr3_nt: TGCAGTGTACGGAGGATTTATGGCTACACCTTC
cdr3_aa: CSVRRIYGYTF

v_call: TRBV12-3/TRBV12-4
j_call: TRBJ1-2
clone_size: few
d_call: NA
cdr3_length: 14
cdr3_nt: TGTGCCAGCAGGCTGGCCGGGGTAAACTATGGCTACACCTTC
cdr3_aa: CASRLAGVNYGYTF

v_call: TRBV29-1
j_call: TRBJ2-7
clone_size: NA
d_call: TRBD2
cdr3_length: 15
cdr3_nt: TGCAGCGCGAGACCTGGACTAGCGGATCCCTACGAGCAGTACTTC
cdr3_aa: CSARPGLADPYEQYF

v_call: TRBV4-2
j_call: TRBJ1-1
clone_size: few
d_call: NA
cdr3_length: 15
cdr3_nt: TGTGCCAGCAGCCCGGACAGAACCATGAACACTGAAGCTTTCTTT
cdr3_aa: CASSPDRTMNTEAFF

v_call: TRBV5-1
j_call: TRBJ2-7
clone_size: NA
d_call: NA
cdr3_length: 13
cdr3_nt: TGCGCCAGCAGCTTTACGGTCTCCTACGAGCAGTACTTC
cdr3_aa: CASSFTVSYEQYF

v_call: TRBV25-1
j_call: TRBJ1-2
clone_size: few
d_call: NA
cdr3_length: 11
cdr3_nt: TGTGCCAGCAGTGGAGCGGGTAGCTACACCTTC
cdr3_aa: CASSGAGSYTF

v_call: TRBV20-1
j_call: TRBJ2-3
clone_size: once
d_call: NA
cdr3_length: 12
cdr3_nt: TGCAGTGCCGGAACGTTCACAGAGACGCAGTATTTT
cdr3_aa: CSAGTFTETQYF

v_call: TRBV11-1
j_call: TRBJ2-7
clone_size: NA
d_call: TRBD2
cdr3_length: 15
cdr3_nt: TGTGCCAGCAGCTTAAACTTGCGGGGGGGACTTGAGCAGTACTTC
cdr3_aa: CASSLNLRGGLEQYF

v_call: TRBV7-2
j_call: TRBJ2-1
clone_size: many
d_call: NA
cdr3_length: 15
cdr3_nt: TGTGCCAGCAGGAGCCCCGGGCCTCCCTACAATGAGCAGTTCTTC
cdr3_aa: CASRSPGPPYNEQFF

v_call: TRBV20-1
j_call: TRBJ2-1
clone_size: NA
d_call: TRBD2
cdr3_length: 14
cdr3_nt: TGCAGTGCTAGTGGGGCGCGGGGGGAAGATGAGCAGTTCTTC
cdr3_aa: CSASGARGEDEQFF

v_call: TRBV29-1
j_call: TRBJ1-1
clone_size: NA
d_call: NA
cdr3_length: 13
cdr3_nt: TGCAGCGTTGATCTCGCCTTGAACACTGAAGCTTTCTTT
cdr3_aa: CSVDLALNTEAFF